This T cell receptor (beta chain) was identified during a study of graft-versus-host responses after intestinal transplantation. Study as a whole: Each transplant was multivisceral, liver-intestinal, or isolated intestinal. Findings and caveats of the study: The recipient marrow held GvH clones, and some of them showed up first in ileum or blood. Early post-transplant HvG declines showed an association with peak circulating GvH clone levels.

V dropped 0 bases and J dropped 6 bases, with 9 bases sitting between them. CDR1 and CDR2 from the germline V gene are LGHNA and YNFKEQ. The CDR3 contains 15 residues. Here immunoSEQ multiplex PCR was the method, and the copy in TCRdb shows in-frame clones only, minus some. Of around 100,000 clones listed, over 75% are singletons. This clone was seen only a few times. Antigen unknown. The TCR originated in a human donor who was the organ donor for an intestinal transplant. V and J are TRBV4-2 and TRBJ1-6; D uncertain. The sample consisted of unstimulated CD4+ T cells sorted from spleen or lymph node cells, taken before transplant. The CDR3 DNA is TGTGCCAGCAGCCAAGACTGGCAGGCTAATTCACCCCTCCACTTT. Residues: CASSQDWQANSPLHF.